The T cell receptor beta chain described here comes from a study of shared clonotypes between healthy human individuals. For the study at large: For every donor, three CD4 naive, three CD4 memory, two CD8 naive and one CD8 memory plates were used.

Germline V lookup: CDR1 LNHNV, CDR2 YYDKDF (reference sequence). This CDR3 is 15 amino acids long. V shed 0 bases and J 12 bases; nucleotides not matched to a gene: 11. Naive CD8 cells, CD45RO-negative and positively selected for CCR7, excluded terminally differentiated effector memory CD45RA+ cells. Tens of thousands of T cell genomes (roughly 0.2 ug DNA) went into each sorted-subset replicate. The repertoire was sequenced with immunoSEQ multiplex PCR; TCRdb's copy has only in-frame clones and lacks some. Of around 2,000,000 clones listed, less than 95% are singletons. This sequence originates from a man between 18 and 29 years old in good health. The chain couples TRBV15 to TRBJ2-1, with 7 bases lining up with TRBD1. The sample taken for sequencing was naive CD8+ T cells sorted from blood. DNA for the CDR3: TGTGCCACCAGCAGAGATAGTGGGGACAGTCGGACGCAGTTCTTC. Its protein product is CATSRDSGDSRTQFF.